This is a list of T cell receptor beta chains from one sample in a study of blood T cell repertoires in COVID-19. TCRdb's table, derived via immunoSEQ multiplex PCR, lists solely in-frame clones and lacks some. The sample holds hundreds of thousands of clones, about 90% seen once. Material for sequencing was peripheral blood. These receptors were taken from a woman aged 18-35 years who had recovered from COVID-19. Each CDR3 is given with its conserved first and last residue. A D gene is named only where the DNA matches it firmly. Part of the rows lack a size; the others show once, few, many or a class for expanded clones.

V gene	clone size	D gene	J gene	CDR3 protein	CDR3 DNA
TRBV5-6	NA	TRBD2	TRBJ2-1	CASSPGVGLVRTDEQFF	TGTGCCAGCAGCCCGGGGGTGGGACTAGTCAGAACAGATGAGCAGTTCTTC
TRBV2	NA	NA	TRBJ1-5	CASSEAGGAFHSNQPQHF	TGTGCCAGCAGTGAAGCAGGGGGAGCGTTCCATAGCAATCAGCCCCAGCATTTT
TRBV12-3/TRBV12-4	NA	NA	TRBJ2-2	CAGSANTGELFF	TGTGCCGGGAGCGCGAACACCGGGGAGCTGTTTTTT
TRBV7-2	NA	TRBD2	TRBJ2-1	CASSLGIAGPREQFF	TGTGCCAGCAGCTTAGGAATAGCGGGACCCCGGGAGCAGTTCTTC
TRBV5-6	NA	TRBD1	TRBJ2-2	CASSLVSDRATGELFF	TGTGCCAGCAGCTTGGTATCGGACAGGGCCACCGGGGAGCTGTTTTTT
TRBV19	NA	NA	TRBJ2-1	CASSIGEYNEQFF	TGTGCCAGTAGTATTGGAGAATACAATGAGCAGTTCTTC
TRBV9	once	TRBD2	TRBJ2-1	CASSGTGTSGRNEQFF	TGTGCCAGCAGCGGTACCGGGACTAGCGGGAGGAATGAGCAGTTCTTC
TRBV5-6	NA	TRBD2	TRBJ2-1	CASSSGTSGYNEQFF	TGTGCCAGCAGCTCCGGGACTAGCGGTTACAATGAGCAGTTCTTC
TRBV2	few	NA	TRBJ1-5	CASSASFTGFNQPQHF	TGTGCCAGCAGTGCCAGCTTTACAGGATTCAATCAGCCCCAGCATTTT
TRBV4-2	NA	NA	TRBJ1-1	CASSRGVARGTEAFF	TGTGCCAGCAGCCGAGGTGTTGCCCGCGGGACTGAAGCTTTCTTT
TRBV6-5	NA	TRBD1	TRBJ1-1	CASSYGTGGTEAFF	TGTGCCAGCAGTTACGGGACAGGGGGCACTGAAGCTTTCTTT
TRBV6-4	NA	TRBD2	TRBJ2-3	CASSELAARADTQYF	TGTGCCAGCAGTGAACTAGCGGCGCGGGCAGATACGCAGTATTTT
TRBV9	NA	TRBD1	TRBJ1-6	CASSAQGGGRSPLHF	TGTGCCAGCAGCGCCCAGGGGGGCGGCAGATCACCCCTCCACTTT
TRBV9	NA	TRBD2	TRBJ2-3	CASSVAFGLAGGVDTQYF	TGTGCCAGCAGCGTAGCATTTGGACTAGCGGGGGGCGTAGATACGCAGTATTTT
TRBV9	once	TRBD2	TRBJ2-3	CASSVGVSGSVDTQYF	TGTGCCAGCAGCGTTGGGGTTAGCGGGTCGGTAGATACGCAGTATTTT
TRBV6-1	NA	NA	TRBJ1-1	CASSELGGPTEAFF	TGTGCCAGCAGTGAACTCGGAGGTCCCACTGAAGCTTTCTTT
TRBV24-1	NA	TRBD1	TRBJ2-3	CATSGPGRDRGPDTQYF	TGTGCCACCAGTGGCCCGGGACGGGACAGGGGGCCAGATACGCAGTATTTT
TRBV7-9	NA	NA	TRBJ2-2	CASSLVVAGELFF	TGTGCCAGCAGCTTAGTTGTCGCCGGGGAGCTGTTTTTT
TRBV19	NA	TRBD1	TRBJ1-5	CASSESDRGHYRPQHF	TGTGCCAGTAGTGAATCTGACAGGGGGCATTATCGGCCCCAGCATTTT
TRBV14	NA	NA	TRBJ2-1	CASSHRYNEQFF	TGTGCCAGCAGCCACCGCTACAATGAGCAGTTCTTC
TRBV7-9	NA	NA	TRBJ2-1	CASSLLARFNEQFF	TGTGCCAGCAGCTTACTTGCCCGGTTTAATGAGCAGTTCTTC
TRBV6-2/TRBV6-3	NA	TRBD1	TRBJ1-1	CASRPTGQGGEAFF	TGTGCCAGCAGACCTACAGGACAGGGAGGTGAAGCTTTCTTT
TRBV7-8	NA	TRBD1	TRBJ2-2	CASSPSVGQGSGELFF	TGTGCCAGCAGCCCCTCCGTCGGACAGGGATCCGGGGAGCTGTTTTTT
TRBV5-4	NA	TRBD2	TRBJ2-3	CAIGTRSTDTQYF	TGTGCCATAGGGACTAGGAGCACAGATACGCAGTATTTT
TRBV24-1	NA	NA	TRBJ1-4	CATSPGRENEKLFF	TGTGCCACCTCACCGGGACGGGAGAATGAAAAACTGTTTTTT
TRBV7-9	NA	TRBD1	TRBJ2-2	CASSSTGSAVGGELFF	TGTGCCAGCAGCTCGACAGGGTCGGCGGTTGGAGGGGAGCTGTTTTTT
TRBV3-1/TRBV3-2	NA	NA	TRBJ1-2	CASSQVFTDYGYTF	TGTGCCAGCAGCCAAGTGTTCACAGACTATGGCTACACCTTC
TRBV4-1	NA	TRBD2	TRBJ2-3	CASSLRLRRAIAGGPSTDTQYF	TGCGCCAGCAGCTTGCGTCTCAGGCGGGCTATCGCGGGAGGGCCTAGCACAGATACGCAGTATTTT
TRBV20-1	NA	TRBD2	TRBJ2-3	CSASRTSGADTQYF	TGCAGTGCTAGTAGGACTAGCGGAGCGGATACGCAGTATTTT
TRBV19	NA	NA	TRBJ2-6	CASSRHSSTPRTVSSGANVLTF	TGTGCCAGTAGTAGACACTCCTCGACCCCTCGGACAGTTAGCTCTGGGGCCAACGTCCTGACTTTC
TRBV11-2	NA	NA	TRBJ2-5	CASRLDLADQETQYF	TGTGCCAGCAGACTCGACTTAGCGGACCAAGAGACCCAGTACTTC
TRBV6-6	once	TRBD2	TRBJ2-3	CASSYSRLAVRDTQYF	TGTGCCAGCAGTTACTCGAGACTAGCGGTCCGGGATACGCAGTATTTT
TRBV27	NA	NA	TRBJ1-1	CASSLRGHREAFF	TGTGCCAGCAGTTTACGGGGACACCGTGAAGCTTTCTTT
TRBV5-1	NA	TRBD2	TRBJ2-3	CASTGTSGYTDTQYF	TGCGCCAGCACCGGGACTAGCGGGTACACAGATACGCAGTATTTT